This TCR beta chain was identified during a study of blood T cell repertoires in COVID-19. Study-wide context: Spain, Italy and the United States supplied samples that represented acute and convalescent COVID-19.

Original handling: Estimates of nucleated cell counts were drawn from the amplification of reference gene primers. Generated by immunoSEQ multiplex PCR, the TCRdb table keeps only in-frame clones and is missing some. The D gene and trimming were derived from the DNA, and the V and J assignments and clone size from that table. The sample holds 180,000 or so clones; about 90% are singletons and the top ten take roughly 1.2%. Recruitment covered 20 to 25 US areas and drew participants whose ages spanned roughly 18 to 89 years. Membership in each cohort depended on participant-reported clinical history. CDR1 is SGDLS and CDR2 is YYNGEE in the germline V gene. The CDR3 sequence is 16 residues long. The V and J ends lost 4 bases and 4 bases, in that order; junction bases with no gene match: 9.

The V and J genes are TRBV9 and TRBJ1-2, with 11 nucleotides matching TRBD1. Sequencing was done on a sample of PBMCs or T cells enriched from blood (not recorded which). This sequence originates from a human donor with acute COVID-19. The donor label of this sample is uncertain. CDR3 residues: CASSRTGGDVSYGYTF. The CDR3 DNA reads as TGTGCCAGCAGCCGGACAGGGGGCGACGTATCCTATGGCTACACCTTC.